The 18 T cell receptor beta chains below come from one sample, sequenced in a study of blood T cell repertoires in COVID-19. The method was immunoSEQ multiplex PCR; TCRdb's version includes in-frame clones alone and lacks a portion of them. The data contain some 200,000 clones, over 80% of them singletons. Sequencing was performed on PBMCs or T cells enriched from blood (not recorded which). These TCRs come from a man aged 18 to 30 with acute COVID-19.

J is TRBJ1-5 and V is TRBV28, with D possibly being TRBD1 (6 bases). V gave up 7 bases and J gave up 3 bases, with 10 bases separating them. The germline gives CDR1 MDHEN, CDR2 SYDVKM. There are 13 residues in the CDR3. In DNA, the CDR3 is TGTGCCAGCACCAGGGGAATCAATCAGCCCCAGCATTTT. It is translated as CASTRGINQPQHF.

This chain links TRBV7-2 with TRBJ2-7, with 12 bases that match TRBD2. The CDR3 spans 14 residues. From germline, CDR1 is SGHTA and CDR2 FQGNSA. Trimming at V came to 5 bases and at J to 5 bases, leaving 4 bases not matched to a gene. CDR3 nucleotide sequence: TGTGCCAGCAGCATCGGACTAGCGGGACACGAGCAGTACTTC. As protein: CASSIGLAGHEQYF.

The rearrangement links TRBV27 to TRBJ1-1, with TRBD1 matching 7 bases. J lost 5 bases, V lost 4 bases, and 10 bases had no gene match. Germline lookup yields CDR1 MNHEY and CDR2 SMNVEV (reference sequence). This CDR3 region has 15 residues. CDR3 sequence (DNA): TGTGCCAGCAGTTCATACAGGGGCCGAGGTACTGAAGCTTTCTTT. Its translation is CASSSYRGRGTEAFF.

This clone was seen just once. V and J are TRBV5-1 and TRBJ2-1; no reliable D call. The germline V and J ends were trimmed by 5 bases and 6 bases, with 6 bases remaining between them. CDR3 length equals 11 residues. Looked up from germline, CDR1 is SGHRS and CDR2 is YFSETQ. For the CDR3, the DNA is TGCGCCAGCAGGGCTGGCAATGAGCAGTTCTTC. It encodes CASRAGNEQFF.

V gene TRBV21-1 combines with J gene TRBJ1-5. TRBV21-1 is a documented pseudogene. The CDR3 runs 13 residues. CDR3 in amino acids: CASSKWRNQPQHF. In nucleotides, the CDR3 is TGTGCCAGCAGCAAATGGAGGAATCAGCCCCAGCATTTT.

This rearrangement joins TRBV7-2 to TRBJ1-5; D unresolved. Trimming stripped 8 bases from V and 0 bases from J, with 14 bases between. The CDR3 spans 15 residues. Per germline, CDR1 SGHTA and CDR2 FQGNSA. CDR3 bases: TGTGCCAGCGGCGCGGGCCCGAATAGCAATCAGCCCCAGCATTTT. It is translated as CASGAGPNSNQPQHF. The variable domain in full, completed from reference TRBV7-2 and TRBJ1-5, reads GAGVSQSPSNKVTEKGKDVELRCDPISGHTALYWYRQSLGQGLEFLIYFQGNSAPDKSGLPSDRFSAERTGGSVSTLTIQRTQQEDSAVYLCASGAGPNSNQPQHFGDGTRLSIL.

The rearrangement uses TRBV4-1 and TRBJ1-3; 10 bases fit TRBD1. CDR1 is MGHRA and CDR2 is YSYEKL in the germline V gene. J gave up 8 bases and V 3 bases, and 4 bases lay outside the gene matches. The CDR3 contains 14 residues. This CDR3 is CASSQGQGTDTIYF. The DNA for the CDR3 is TGCGCCAGCAGCCAGGGACAGGGGACCGACACCATATATTTT.

The chain uses TRBV3-1 (or the pseudogene TRBV3-2) and TRBJ2-1, with 10 positions matching TRBD2. Germline V lookup: CDR1 LGHDT, CDR2 YNNKEL (reference sequence). Germline trimming cut 1 base from V and 5 bases from J; bases unmatched to any gene: 8. The CDR3 spans 17 residues. CDR3 DNA sequence: TGTGCCAGCAGCCAAGTAGGTCTAGCGGGAGTGGACAATGAGCAGTTCTTC. Its translation is CASSQVGLAGVDNEQFF.

The chain employs TRBV7-8 and TRBJ1-2; weak D call: TRBD1 (6 bases). Per the germline V gene, CDR1 is SGHVS and CDR2 is FQNEAQ. The germline V and J ends were trimmed by 5 bases and 8 bases, with 21 bases remaining between them. This CDR3 is built from 15 residues. Written as DNA, the CDR3 is TGTGCCAGCAGCCATATGAACAGGGATCGGGGAGGCTACACCTTC. Translation gives CASSHMNRDRGGYTF.

The chain employs TRBV28 and TRBJ2-7; possibly TRBD2 for D (5 bases). The CDR3 runs 14 residues. V was cut by 2 bases and J by 0 bases, with 8 bases left in between. The V gene's germline CDR1 is MDHEN and CDR2 SYDVKM. CDR3 sequence reads: CASSLGLTSYEQYF. The CDR3 DNA reads as TGTGCCAGCAGTTTAGGACTCACCTCCTACGAGCAGTACTTC.

This chain joins TRBV7-9 and TRBJ2-7; no firm D call. This CDR3 contains 13 residues. Between the trimmed V and J ends, which lost 4 bases and 5 bases, there was a span of 12 bases. Germline V gives CDR1 SEHNR, CDR2 FQNEAQ (reference sequence). The CDR3 nucleotides read TGTGCCAGCAGCTCCAACCCCCGGGACGAGCAGTACTTC. This sequence encodes CASSSNPRDEQYF.

This chain's CDR3 is CASSEAFSGSNEQFF. The CDR3 bases are TGTGCCAGCAGTGAAGCCTTTAGCGGGAGTAATGAGCAGTTCTTC. The chain couples TRBV6-1 to TRBJ2-1, with 9 bases matching TRBD2. Germline trimming cut 0 bases from V and 7 bases from J; bases unmatched to any gene: 4. The germline V gene encodes CDR1 MNHNS and CDR2 SASEGT. This CDR3 spans 15 amino acids.

This clone was detected only a few times. This chain connects TRBV6-5 to TRBJ2-7; D is unresolved. CDR1 and CDR2 from the germline V gene are MNHEY and SVGAGI. V was clipped by 4 bases and J by 3 bases, with 16 bases between them. CDR3 length equals 15 residues. The CDR3 sequence: CASSLSAYYFYEQYF. CDR3 bases: TGTGCCAGCAGTTTATCCGCTTATTACTTCTACGAGCAGTACTTC.

This clone showed up just once. The chain carries TRBV7-9 and TRBJ1-2; tentative D call: TRBD1 (5 bases). CDR1 and CDR2 (germline): SEHNR, FQNEAQ (reference sequence). Trimming left V 4 bases short and J 6 bases short, with 21 bases between. This CDR3 is built from 16 residues. The CDR3 reads CASSSEMGTVVDGYTF. The CDR3 bases are TGTGCCAGCAGCTCCGAGATGGGGACTGTTGTGGATGGCTACACCTTC.

The gene calls are TRBV14 and TRBJ2-1; no reliable D call. The CDR3 has 12 residues. Germline V CDR1 and CDR2: SGHDN, FVKESK. The V end lost 4 bases, the J end lost 8 bases, and 9 bases lay between the germline ends. The CDR3 DNA sequence: TGTGCCAGCAGCCCACATGCATATGAGCAGTTCTTC. Its translation is CASSPHAYEQFF.

A word on this clone: Other DNA sequences of this sample code for an identical CDR3. V is TRBV27 and J is TRBJ2-7, with 11 bases identical to TRBD2. V was clipped by 6 bases and J by 2 bases; unmatched bases: 3. Germline-derived CDR1 and CDR2 are MNHEY and SMNVEV (reference sequence). The CDR3 totals 14 residues. In DNA form, the CDR3 reads TGTGCCAGCAGAGGACTAGCGGGCCCCTACGAGCAGTACTTC. Protein: CASRGLAGPYEQYF.

This rearrangement joins TRBV9 to TRBJ1-3; 7 bases map to TRBD1. Germline trimming cut 2 bases from V and 11 bases from J; bases unmatched to any gene: 10. Germline CDR1 SGDLS, CDR2 YYNGEE. The CDR3 loop spans 14 amino acids. Here the CDR3 reads CASSVDRSRSAIYF. In DNA form, the CDR3 reads TGTGCCAGCAGCGTGGACAGGTCCCGTTCCGCCATATATTTT.

V gene TRBV9 combines with J gene TRBJ2-1; TRBD2 is a possible D gene (6 bases). The CDR3 length is 15 residues. The germline CDR1 and CDR2 sequences are SGDLS and YYNGEE. V was trimmed by 0 bases and J by 3 bases, leaving 10 bases between them. The CDR3 DNA sequence: TGTGCCAGCAGCGTAGATAGCGGCCTCTACAATGAGCAGTTCTTC. Translation: CASSVDSGLYNEQFF. Full variable domain (rest looked up from reference TRBV9 and TRBJ2-1): DSGVTQTPKHLITATGQRVTLRCSPRSGDLSVYWYQQSLDQGLQFLIQYYNGEERAKGNILERFSAQQFPDLHSELNLSSLELGDSALYFCASSVDSGLYNEQFFGPGTRLTVL.